This TCR beta chain stems from a study of blood T cell repertoires in COVID-19. Study in general: The United States, Italy and Spain provided the acute and convalescent COVID-19 samples. PBMCs, B-cell-depleted T cells, or T cells were the source of the cDNA or gDNA that made up the material.

This CDR3 has 13 residues. The germline gives CDR1 MNHEY, CDR2 SVGAGI. The germline V and J ends were trimmed by 7 bases and 5 bases, with 9 bases remaining between them. In the authors' methods: Nucleated cell number was recorded as an estimate derived from reference gene primer amplification. Profiled with immunoSEQ multiplex PCR; TCRdb holds only in-frame clones, not every one. V, J and clone size are those of that table, while D and trimming were read from the DNA. The sample consists of hundreds of thousands of clones, 80% to 90% of them appearing once. The chain is built from TRBV6-5 and TRBJ1-6; D is ambiguous. The TCR was taken from a man of 80 years or more with acute or convalescent COVID-19. The sample was peripheral blood. Here the CDR3 reads CASTETNNSPLHF. The CDR3 DNA is TGTGCCAGCACGGAGACTAATAATTCACCCCTCCACTTT.